Listed below are T cell receptor beta chains from one sample, sequenced in a study of blood T cell repertoires in COVID-19. Assay: immunoSEQ multiplex PCR; the TCRdb copy retains only in-frame clones and omits some. The sample yields around 190,000 clones, approximately 79% seen once. Sequencing was carried out using peripheral blood. The source is a woman aged 45-65 years with acute or convalescent COVID-19. Each CDR3 is given with its conserved first and last residue. The D gene is left open where the match is weak.

d_call | j_call | v_call | cdr3_nt | cdr3_aa
. | TRBJ1-2 | TRBV30 | TGTGCCTGTTCCCCGGGTGGCTACACCTTC | CACSPGGYTF
. | TRBJ2-7 | TRBV28 | TGTGCCAGCAGTCGCCTAGGACTGGGAAACCGCTACGAGCAGTACTTC | CASSRLGLGNRYEQYF
TRBD1 | TRBJ1-2 | TRBV7-2 | TGTGCCAGCAGCTACACCCCCCAGGGGGCGCGAGGCTACACCTTC | CASSYTPQGARGYTF
. | TRBJ1-5 | TRBV18 | TGTGCCAGCTCACCGGGAGGCGGTAGCAATCAGCCCCAGCATTTT | CASSPGGGSNQPQHF
. | TRBJ1-1 | TRBV6-4 | TGTGCCAGCAGTGACTCGATAGGGGGAGAAGCTTTCTTT | CASSDSIGGEAFF
TRBD2 | TRBJ2-7 | TRBV27 | TGTGCCAGCAGTCGGACTAGCGGGACCCGTTCCTACGAGCAGTACTTC | CASSRTSGTRSYEQYF
TRBD1 | TRBJ1-5 | TRBV10-2 | TGCGCCAGCGGACGAGCGGGACAGGGGAATCAGCCCCAGCATTTT | CASGRAGQGNQPQHF
. | TRBJ1-3 | TRBV28 | TGTGCCGCCCGGGGGACTGGAAACACCATATATTTT | CAARGTGNTIYF
. | TRBJ2-7 | TRBV4-1 | TGCGCCAGCAGCCAAGGTGGCAGCTCCTACGAGCAGTACTTC | CASSQGGSSYEQYF
TRBD1 | TRBJ2-7 | TRBV30 | TGTGCCTGGAAACCCTCCGGACAGGGGGCTATCTACGAGCAGTACTTC | CAWKPSGQGAIYEQYF
. | TRBJ2-1 | TRBV19 | TGTGCCAGTAGTATAGTTCCAGCGGGCGGTGGTGAGCAGTTCTTC | CASSIVPAGGGEQFF
TRBD2 | TRBJ2-1 | TRBV20-1 | TGCAGTGCTAGTAGCCCTAGCGGATCTTACAATGAGCAGTTCTTC | CSASSPSGSYNEQFF
. | TRBJ1-2 | TRBV19 | TGTGCCAGTTCTTTTCCGGCGGAAGCTAACTATGGCTACACCTTC | CASSFPAEANYGYTF